This T cell receptor beta chain appears in the sequencing data of a study of cytomegalovirus exposure and HLA in healthy donors. Vbeta (60) and Jbeta (13) primers were used in the PCR. Clones were sequenced by immunoSEQ multiplex PCR, and TCRdb holds only the in-frame ones, with some missing. The sample has tens of thousands of clones; about 85% are singletons. The V gene's germline CDR1 is SEHNR and CDR2 FQNEAQ (reference sequence). The CDR3 extends over 14 amino acids. The ends were cut back, 8 bases at V and 3 bases at J, with 14 bases in the middle. The study, taken as a whole, reports: Later, an analysis found that common viral pathogens appeared to be linked with several of the most significant clusters. The authors later found HLA-associated TCR beta chains more clonally expanded than equally common others. The study labeled fewer than 200 TCR beta chains cytomegalovirus-associated.

About this clone itself: Its antigen is not identified.

The chain is built from TRBV7-9 and TRBJ1-5; possibly TRBD1 for D (6 bases). This TCR was sampled from a man in his fifties or sixties in good health and CMV-seronegative. Sequenced sample: PBMCs. DNA of the CDR3: TGTGCCAGCGGGGGCAGGGGACCCAATCAGCCCCAGCATTTT. Protein sequence: CASGGRGPNQPQHF.